This T cell receptor beta chain comes out of a study of cytomegalovirus exposure and HLA in healthy donors. 60 Vbeta and 13 Jbeta primers were used in PCR. Only in-frame clones appear in the TCRdb table, and some are missing; sequencing was by immunoSEQ multiplex PCR. The sample totals 200,000 to 250,000 clones. The sequenced sample consisted of PBMCs. The sequence derives from a girl aged 2 to 9 in good health and CMV-seropositive.

In DNA, the CDR3 is TGTGCCAGCAGCTTAGGTGGGAGCGACACAGATACGCAGTATTTT. Its translation: CASSLGGSDTDTQYF. The chain has TRBV7-9 and TRBJ2-3, with D perhaps TRBD2 (5 bases). Germline CDR1 is SEHNR and CDR2 is FQNEAQ (reference sequence). V was pared by 1 base and J by 2 bases, with 10 bases between. The CDR3 is made up of 15 amino acids.